This TCR beta chain was retrieved from a study of blood T cell repertoires in COVID-19. The germline gives CDR1 SNHLY, CDR2 FYNNEI. V lost 7 bases to trimming and J lost 1 base; unmatched junction nucleotides: 6. This CDR3 region has 15 residues. TCRdb's copy holds only in-frame clones and misses some; the assay was immunoSEQ multiplex PCR. The table has around 200,000 clones, approximately 81% seen once; the top ten hold roughly a sixth. This clone appeared once. Donors in Cohort 3 who had recovered were those with two negative PCRs, healthcare professional clearance, or resolution of their symptoms.

The chain links TRBV2 to TRBJ1-1; TRBD1 agrees at 10 bases. Sequencing input: PBMCs or T cells enriched from blood (not recorded which). The sequence came from a man aged 40-49 years who had recovered from COVID-19. Written as DNA, the CDR3 is TGTGCCAGCAAAAGAGGGACAGGGGCGAACACTGAAGCTTTCTTT. Amino acids: CASKRGTGANTEAFF.